Shown below are 13 T cell receptor beta chains from a single sample sequenced in a study of blood T cell repertoires in COVID-19. Using immunoSEQ multiplex PCR, the repertoire was profiled, and TCRdb retains in-frame clones only, with some absent. The sample carries about 280,000 clones, about 83% recorded once. The sequenced material came from PBMCs or T cells enriched from blood (not recorded which). These receptors were collected from a woman in her thirties or forties who had recovered from COVID-19.

The chain links TRBV5-1 to TRBJ1-2, with 7 bases fitting TRBD1. V lost 4 bases, J lost 3 bases, and 6 bases stayed unmatched. The CDR3 spans 14 residues. The V gene's germline CDR1 is SGHRS and CDR2 YFSETQ. The CDR3 region has the DNA TGCGCCAGCAGCGGGTTAGGGGGCCACTATGGCTACACCTTC. This codes for CASSGLGGHYGYTF.

V is TRBV27 and J is TRBJ2-1, with D possibly being TRBD1 (5 bases). CDR3 length: 12 residues. Trimming took 5 bases from V and 10 from J, leaving 12 bases between them. In germline, CDR1 is MNHEY, CDR2 SMNVEV (reference sequence). The CDR3 nucleotides read TGTGCCAGCAGTAAAGGGGCGCGGGAGCAGTTCTTC. Its translation is CASSKGAREQFF.

In its sample, this clone was seen a few times. The chain links TRBV4-3 to TRBJ2-2; 7 nucleotides line up with TRBD1. The CDR3 covers 15 residues. Germline trimming cut 4 bases from V and 6 bases from J; bases unmatched to any gene: 8. CDR1 and CDR2 from the germline V gene are LGHNA and YSLEER. The CDR3 loop is CASSRQGVRSGELFF. CDR3 DNA: TGCGCCAGCAGCCGACAGGGAGTTAGGTCCGGGGAGCTGTTTTTT.

V is TRBV28 and J is TRBJ2-2; TRBD1 matches 9 bases. CDR1 and CDR2 from the germline V gene are MDHEN and SYDVKM. The CDR3 covers 14 residues. V trimming: 5 bases; J trimming: 5 bases; junction bases outside the gene matches: 3. CDR3 nucleotides: TGTGCCAGCAGTACGACAGGGGGGACCGGGGAGCTGTTTTTT. It yields the protein CASSTTGGTGELFF.

This clone was seen once. This chain uses TRBV5-1 with TRBJ2-1; 7 bases are shared with TRBD1. V lost 2 bases and J lost 4; bases outside the gene matches: 3. The CDR3 runs 14 residues. Germline V gene lookup returns CDR1 SGHRS and CDR2 YFSETQ. The CDR3 spells CASSLSGQYNEQFF. The CDR3 coding sequence is TGCGCCAGCAGCTTATCGGGACAGTACAATGAGCAGTTCTTC. The full variable domain, its missing parts supplied by reference TRBV5-1 and TRBJ2-1, is KAGVTQTPRYLIKTRGQQVTLSCSPISGHRSVSWYQQTPGQGLQFLFEYFSETQRNKGNFPGRFSGRQFSNSRSEMNVSTLELGDSALYLCASSLSGQYNEQFFGPGTRLTVL.

This chain connects TRBV7-2 to TRBJ2-7; 10 bases line up with TRBD2. Unmatched junction bases numbered 5, after V lost 5 bases and J lost 1 base. There are 15 residues in the CDR3. CDR1 is SGHTA and CDR2 is FQGNSA in the germline V gene. The CDR3 reads CASSKGLATSYEQYF. CDR3 nucleotides: TGTGCCAGCAGCAAGGGACTAGCGACTTCCTACGAGCAGTACTTC. Based on the CDR3 plus reference TRBV7-2 and TRBJ2-7, the full variable domain is GAGVSQSPSNKVTEKGKDVELRCDPISGHTALYWYRQSLGQGLEFLIYFQGNSAPDKSGLPSDRFSAERTGGSVSTLTIQRTQQEDSAVYLCASSKGLATSYEQYFGPGTRLTVT.

This chain uses TRBV9 with TRBJ2-7, with 11 positions matching TRBD2. The CDR3 has 15 residues. The trim removed 3 bases at V and 1 base at J, leaving 3 bases unmatched. The germline gives CDR1 SGDLS, CDR2 YYNGEE. The CDR3: CASSEGLADSYEQYF. In DNA, the CDR3 is TGTGCCAGCAGCGAGGGACTAGCGGATTCCTACGAGCAGTACTTC. The complete variable domain, with remaining parts taken from reference TRBV9 and TRBJ2-7, reads DSGVTQTPKHLITATGQRVTLRCSPRSGDLSVYWYQQSLDQGLQFLIQYYNGEERAKGNILERFSAQQFPDLHSELNLSSLELGDSALYFCASSEGLADSYEQYFGPGTRLTVT.

The V gene is TRBV2, the J gene TRBJ2-7; perhaps TRBD2 as D (6 bases). The CDR3 has 14 amino acids. CDR1 is SNHLY, CDR2 FYNNEI, per germline. Deletions cut 6 bases from V and 2 bases from J, with 14 bases between. CDR3 sequence reads: CASRNSGDTYEQYF. CDR3 coding DNA: TGTGCCAGCAGGAATAGCGGAGACACCTACGAGCAGTACTTC.

The V gene is TRBV3-1 (or the pseudogene TRBV3-2), the J gene TRBJ2-3; TRBD2 matches 7 bases. V lost 5 bases, J lost 2 bases, and 13 bases stayed unmatched. This CDR3 region has 17 residues. Germline loops: CDR1 LGHDT, CDR2 YNNKEL (reference sequence). CDR3 in amino acids: CASSNYPGGDLTDTQYF. The CDR3 region has the DNA TGTGCCAGCAGCAACTACCCGGGAGGCGACCTCACAGATACGCAGTATTTT.

In DNA form, the CDR3 reads TGTGCCAGCAGCTCCGCCAGCGGGAGCTACAATGAGCAGTTCTTC. It yields the protein CASSSASGSYNEQFF. The chain uses TRBV7-2 and TRBJ2-1; 8 positions match TRBD2. V shed 4 bases and J 3 bases; nucleotides not matched to a gene: 5. Germline CDR1 reads SGHTA; CDR2 reads FQGNSA. The length of the CDR3 is 15 residues. The whole variable domain, remainder taken from reference TRBV7-2 and TRBJ2-1, is GAGVSQSPSNKVTEKGKDVELRCDPISGHTALYWYRQSLGQGLEFLIYFQGNSAPDKSGLPSDRFSAERTGGSVSTLTIQRTQQEDSAVYLCASSSASGSYNEQFFGPGTRLTVL.

The rearrangement links TRBV19 to TRBJ2-3; D ambiguous. The CDR3 is made up of 16 amino acids. Trimming stripped 3 bases from V and 2 bases from J, with 15 bases between. CDR1 and CDR2 from the germline V gene are LNHDA and SQIVND (reference sequence). CDR3 in amino acids: CASSIEWAGSTDTQYF. In DNA form, the CDR3 reads TGTGCCAGTAGTATCGAATGGGCCGGTTCCACAGATACGCAGTATTTT.

The chain carries TRBV2 and TRBJ2-1, with D perhaps matching TRBD1 (6 bases). Looked up from germline, CDR1 is SNHLY and CDR2 is FYNNEI. There are 14 residues in the CDR3. V dropped 9 bases and J dropped 2 bases, with 14 bases sitting between them. The CDR3 is CARTGTPTYNEQFF. CDR3 nucleotides: TGTGCCAGGACCGGGACACCCACCTACAATGAGCAGTTCTTC.

This clone came up a few times. CDR3 nucleotide sequence: TGTGCCAGCAGCCCCGCCAGGGAAGAGACCCAGTACTTC. Protein sequence: CASSPAREETQYF. The V call is TRBV14, the J call TRBJ2-5, with a possible D match to TRBD1 (5 bases). CDR1 is SGHDN, CDR2 FVKESK, per germline. V lost 4 bases and J lost 3, with 9 bases in between. The CDR3 is 13 amino acids.